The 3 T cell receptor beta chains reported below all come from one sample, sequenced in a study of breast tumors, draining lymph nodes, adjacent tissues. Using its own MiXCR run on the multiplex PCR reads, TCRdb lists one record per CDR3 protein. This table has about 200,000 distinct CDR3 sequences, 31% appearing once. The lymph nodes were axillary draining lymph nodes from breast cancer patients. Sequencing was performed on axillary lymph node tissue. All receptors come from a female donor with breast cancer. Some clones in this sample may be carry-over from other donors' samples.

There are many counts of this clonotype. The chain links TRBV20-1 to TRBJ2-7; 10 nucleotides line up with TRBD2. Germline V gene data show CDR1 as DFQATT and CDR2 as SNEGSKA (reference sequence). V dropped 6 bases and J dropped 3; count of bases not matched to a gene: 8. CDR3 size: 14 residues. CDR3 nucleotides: TGCAGTGCACCGTCTAGCGGGAGTTTCTACGAGCAGTACTTC. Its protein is CSAPSSGSFYEQYF.

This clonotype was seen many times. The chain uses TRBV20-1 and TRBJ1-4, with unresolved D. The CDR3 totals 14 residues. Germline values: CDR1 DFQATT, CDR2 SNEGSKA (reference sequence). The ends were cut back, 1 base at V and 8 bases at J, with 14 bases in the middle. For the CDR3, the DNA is TGCAGTGCTAGAGGTCCCCCTAGAAGGGAAAAACTGTTTTTT. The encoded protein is CSARGPPRREKLFF.

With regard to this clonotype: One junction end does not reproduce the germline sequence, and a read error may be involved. CDR3 region: CASSHHQGVRYTF. The DNA for the CDR3 is TGCGCCAGCAGCCATCACCAGGGGGTACGCTACACCTTC. The chain is built from TRBV7-2 and TRBJ1-2, with 7 nucleotides matching TRBD1. Germline CDR1 and CDR2: SGHTA and FQGNSA. The CDR3 has 13 residues. The full variable domain, its missing parts supplied by reference TRBV7-2 and TRBJ1-2, is GAGVSQSPSNKVTEKGKDVELRCDPISGHTALYWYRQSLGQGLEFLIYFQGNSAPDKSGLPSDRFSAERTGGSVSTLTIQRTQQEDSAVYLCASSHHQGVRYTFGSGTRLTVV.